This T cell receptor (beta chain) was identified in a study of T cells in Graves' hyperthyroidism and ophthalmopathy. Findings of the study overall: Most thyroid clonotypes with frequency above 0.001 were detected in blood.

Germline V gene data show CDR1 as DFQATT and CDR2 as SNEGSKA (reference sequence). This CDR3 spans 11 amino acids. Trimming stripped 3 bases from V and 5 bases from J, with 8 bases between. RNA transcripts served as the template for amplifying TCR beta CDR3 regions. Using the HTBI primer set, a first-round RT-PCR was run on the TCR CDR3. TCRdb recomputed calls from the multiplex PCR reads with MiXCR, one row per CDR3 protein. The data show 250,000 or so distinct CDR3 sequences, over 12% seen once. This clonotype was detected ten times or more. Antigen unknown. Ahead of any ophthalmopathy symptoms, the blood sample was obtained at the first diagnosis of hyperthyroidism. PBMCs were derived from 10 ml fresh peripheral blood.

Sequenced input: blood. This receptor was identified in a woman aged 50 to 60 with Graves' hyperthyroidism that later progressed to Graves' ophthalmopathy. V gene TRBV20-1 combines with J gene TRBJ2-7, with a weak D call TRBD1 (5 bases). CDR3 DNA sequence: TGCAGTGCTAGTAAGGGGAACGAGCAGTACTTC. As protein: CSASKGNEQYF.